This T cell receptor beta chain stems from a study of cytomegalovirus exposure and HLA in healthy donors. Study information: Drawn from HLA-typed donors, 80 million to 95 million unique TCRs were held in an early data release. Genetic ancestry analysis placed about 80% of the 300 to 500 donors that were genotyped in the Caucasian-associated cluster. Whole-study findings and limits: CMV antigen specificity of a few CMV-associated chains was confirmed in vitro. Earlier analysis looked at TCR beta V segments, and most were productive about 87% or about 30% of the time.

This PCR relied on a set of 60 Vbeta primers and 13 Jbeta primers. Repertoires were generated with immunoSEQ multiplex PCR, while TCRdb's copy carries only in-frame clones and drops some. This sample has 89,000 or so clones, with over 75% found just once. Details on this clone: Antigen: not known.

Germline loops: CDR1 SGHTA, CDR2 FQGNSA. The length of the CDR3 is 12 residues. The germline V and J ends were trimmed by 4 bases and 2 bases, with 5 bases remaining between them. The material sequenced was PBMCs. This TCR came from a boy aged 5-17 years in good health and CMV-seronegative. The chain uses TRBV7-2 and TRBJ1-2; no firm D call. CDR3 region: CASSSENYGYTF. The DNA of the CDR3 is TGTGCCAGCAGCTCGGAGAACTATGGCTACACCTTC.